Following are 12 T cell receptor beta chains from one sample sequenced in a study of CD8 T cells in Susac syndrome. With random hexamers, reverse transcription was performed on about 0.45 to 1 ug of RNA. A single record per CDR3 protein comes from TCRdb applying MiXCR to the immunoSEQ multiplex PCR reads. The sample has about 300,000 distinct CDR3 sequences; over 75% are singletons. Material: CD8+ T cells from PBMCs. Receptors were obtained from a human donor with multiple sclerosis.

The rearrangement joins TRBV29-1 to TRBJ2-1; TRBD2 matches at 7 bases. V lost 4 bases and J lost 4; bases outside the gene matches: 4. This CDR3 has 13 residues. Germline CDR1 and CDR2: SQVTM and ANQGSEA. The CDR3 bases are TGCAGCGTTGCAAGCGGGGAATACAATGAGCAGTTCTTC. It yields the protein CSVASGEYNEQFF.

The gene calls are TRBV2 and TRBJ2-2; 14 bases are a match to TRBD2. With 0 bases clipped from V and 6 bases from J, the junction kept 3 bases outside the gene matches. CDR3 size: 17 residues. Germline V gene sequence: CDR1 SNHLY, CDR2 FYNNEI. The CDR3 here is CASSEATSGGAPGELFF. For the CDR3, the DNA is TGTGCCAGCAGTGAAGCGACTAGCGGGGGGGCCCCCGGGGAGCTGTTTTTT.

This chain joins TRBV12-3 or TRBV12-4 and TRBJ2-1, with D possibly called TRBD1 or TRBD2 (5 bases each). Trimming stripped 7 bases from V and 8 bases from J, with 18 bases between. The CDR3 totals 14 residues. In DNA form, the CDR3 reads TGTGCCAGCACCGCCGGGACCTCTTCCTATGAGCAGTTCTTC. This codes for CASTAGTSSYEQFF.

The chain joins TRBV4-2 to TRBJ2-7; a possible D gene is TRBD2 (5 bases). V lost 1 base and J 2 bases, leaving 12 bases between the germline ends. CDR1 is LGHNA, CDR2 YNFKEQ, per germline. The CDR3 runs 15 residues. The CDR3 sequence is CASSQAGVEAYEQYF. In DNA, the CDR3 is TGTGCCAGCAGCCAAGCTGGGGTGGAGGCCTACGAGCAGTACTTC.

The chain joins TRBV5-5 to TRBJ2-7; D call uncertain. This CDR3 has 11 residues. The V gene lost 3 bases and the J gene lost 3 bases, with 4 bases spanning the gap. CDR1 SGHKS and CDR2 YYEKEE come from the germline V gene (reference sequence). The CDR3 protein is CASSSYYEQYF. Written as DNA, the CDR3 is TGTGCCAGCAGCTCTTACTACGAGCAGTACTTC. The variable domain in full, with the rest retrieved from reference TRBV5-5 and TRBJ2-7, is DAGVTQSPTHLIKTRGQQVTLRCSPISGHKSVSWYQQVLGQGPQFIFQYYEKEERGRGNFPDRFSARQFPNYSSELNVNALLLGDSALYLCASSSYYEQYFGPGTRLTVT.

This chain connects TRBV12-3 or TRBV12-4 to TRBJ2-1; the D gene is possibly TRBD2 (5 bases). V lost 3 bases, J lost 7 bases, and 16 bases lay in between. There are 15 residues in the CDR3. In DNA form, the CDR3 reads TGTGCCAGCAGTTTTCTCCGGGGTATGGGGAATGAGCAGTTCTTC. Translating gives CASSFLRGMGNEQFF.

The V gene is TRBV28, the J gene TRBJ2-7, with D possibly being TRBD1 (8 bases). V gave up 5 bases and J gave up 4 bases, with 12 bases separating them. The CDR3 runs to 13 residues. From germline, CDR1 is MDHEN and CDR2 SYDVKM. The CDR3 nucleotides read TGTGCCAGCAGTGAACAGGGGGGGTACGAGCAGTACTTC. Protein product: CASSEQGGYEQYF.

The chain joins TRBV27 to TRBJ2-2; D is uncertain. V gave up 4 bases and J gave up 0 bases, with 12 bases separating them. The CDR3 runs to 16 residues. CDR1 is MNHEY, CDR2 SMNVEV, per germline (reference sequence). The CDR3 DNA follows: TGTGCCAGCAGTTGGTCATCCGGGTCGAACACCGGGGAGCTGTTTTTT. Its protein product is CASSWSSGSNTGELFF.

The genes are TRBV20-1 and TRBJ2-5; D is possibly TRBD1 (5 bases). This CDR3 comprises 15 residues. The V and J ends lost 5 bases and 4 bases respectively, with 20 bases between them. Germline-derived CDR1 and CDR2 are DFQATT and SNEGSKA (reference sequence). This CDR3 reads CSAYPDMGEPETQYF. CDR3 nucleotide sequence: TGCAGTGCTTATCCGGACATGGGCGAGCCAGAGACCCAGTACTTC.

CDR3 protein: CASSTRGRNEQFF. DNA of the CDR3: TGTGCCAGCAGTACCAGGGGGCGGAATGAGCAGTTCTTC. This chain joins TRBV27 and TRBJ2-1; TRBD1 agrees at 8 bases. The CDR3 runs to 13 residues. V trimming: 5 bases; J trimming: 7 bases; junction bases outside the gene matches: 4. Germline CDR1 reads MNHEY; CDR2 reads SMNVEV (reference sequence).

CDR3 coding DNA: TGTGCCAGCAGCTTAGGGGCAGGGTTTCCGGGGGACACTGAAGCTTTCTTT. As protein: CASSLGAGFPGDTEAFF. The chain carries TRBV7-8 and TRBJ1-1, with D maybe TRBD1 (5 bases). The CDR3 totals 17 residues. V was trimmed by 1 base and J by 3 bases, leaving 18 bases between them. The germline V gene has CDR1 SGHVS and CDR2 FQNEAQ.

The rearrangement uses TRBV29-1 and TRBJ2-2; the match to TRBD2 covers 7 bases. The junction had 4 bases not matched to a gene; V was cut back by 5 bases and J by 4 bases. Germline loops: CDR1 SQVTM, CDR2 ANQGSEA. The CDR3 has 13 amino acids. The CDR3 DNA follows: TGCAGCGTTTGGACTAGTACCACCGGGGAGCTGTTTTTT. Its translation: CSVWTSTTGELFF.